This paragraph covers one T cell receptor beta chain sequence. In the authors' workflow: The assay estimated nucleated cells by amplifying reference gene primers. The table came from immunoSEQ multiplex PCR; TCRdb's copy has only in-frame clones and leaves some out. V, J and clone size are those of that table, while D and trimming were read from the DNA. This sample carries a few hundred thousand clones, roughly nine tenths of them seen once, and the ten largest clones take approximately 3.4%. These data come from a study of blood T cell repertoires in COVID-19. Study background: The United States, Italy and Spain were the sources of the acute and convalescent COVID-19 samples. Nucleic acid was either cDNA or gDNA, and it came from T cells, B-cell-depleted T cells, or PBMCs.

Germline trimming cut 0 bases from V and 4 bases from J; bases unmatched to any gene: 4. The CDR3 consists of 17 residues. The germline V gene encodes CDR1 SGHDT and CDR2 YYEEEE. This clonotype was obtained from a young woman in a cohort exposed to, infected with or recovered from COVID-19 (not recorded which). The V and J genes are TRBV5-6 and TRBJ2-2; 12 bases match TRBD2. Material: PBMCs or T cells enriched from blood (not recorded which). CDR3 sequence reads: CASSLVLAGGATGELFF. The CDR3 region has the DNA TGTGCCAGCAGCTTGGTTCTAGCGGGAGGGGCCACCGGGGAGCTGTTTTTT.